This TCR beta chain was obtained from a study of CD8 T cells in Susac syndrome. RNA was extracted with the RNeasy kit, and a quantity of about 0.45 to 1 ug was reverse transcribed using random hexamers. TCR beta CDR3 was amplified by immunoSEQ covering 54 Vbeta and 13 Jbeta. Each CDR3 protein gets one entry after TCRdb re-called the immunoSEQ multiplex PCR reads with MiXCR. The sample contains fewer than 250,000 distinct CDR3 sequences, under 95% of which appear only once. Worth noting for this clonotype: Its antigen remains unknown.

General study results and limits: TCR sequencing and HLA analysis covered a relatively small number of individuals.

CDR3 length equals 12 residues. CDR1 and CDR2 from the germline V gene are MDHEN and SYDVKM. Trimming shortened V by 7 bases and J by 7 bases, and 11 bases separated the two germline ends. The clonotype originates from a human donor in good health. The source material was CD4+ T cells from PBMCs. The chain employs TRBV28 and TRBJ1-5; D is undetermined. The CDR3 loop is CASMAPPQPQHF. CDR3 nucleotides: TGTGCCAGCATGGCCCCTCCACAGCCCCAGCATTTT.